The present T cell receptor beta chain was sequenced within a study of T-cell reconstitution after alpha-beta-depleted transplantation in children. This CDR3 is 14 amino acids long. The V gene end was trimmed by 5 bases and the J gene end by 7 bases; junction bases not matched to a gene: 9. Germline CDR1 and CDR2: DFQATT and SNEGSKA (reference sequence). The authors prepared the TCRbeta library with unique molecular identifiers. One entry per CDR3 protein, called by TCRdb with MiXCR from the PCR reads. This sample has 400,000 to 550,000 distinct CDR3 sequences, with about 10% found just once. Material: PBMCs, obtained before TCRalphabeta/CD19-depleted stem cell transplant. This TCR was sampled from a child aged 2-15 years with inherited bone marrow failure, due to receive a stem cell transplant. The rearrangement links TRBV20-1 to TRBJ2-1; 9 positions match TRBD2. This CDR3 is CSARTSESFNEQFF. In DNA, the CDR3 is TGCAGTGCTCGGACTAGCGAGAGCTTTAATGAGCAGTTCTTC.